The rows below give T cell receptor beta chains drawn from one sample of a study of shared clonotypes between healthy human individuals. Produced via immunoSEQ multiplex PCR; TCRdb's table is partial and in-frame only. This table has 800,000 to 950,000 clones, approximately 96% appearing once. The material sequenced was naive CD8+ T cells sorted from blood. The source is a man aged 25-40 years in good health. Each CDR3 is given with its conserved first and last residue. A D gene is named only where the DNA matches it firmly. Only some rows state a clone size, as once, few, many or a class for expanded clones.

j_call: TRBJ2-7; d_call: .; v_call: TRBV7-6; clone_size: .; cdr3_aa: CASSSRPGAPYEQYF; cdr3_nt: TGTGCCAGCAGCTCGCGGCCAGGGGCGCCCTACGAGCAGTACTTC
j_call: TRBJ2-7; d_call: TRBD2; v_call: TRBV9; clone_size: .; cdr3_aa: CASSVGQTSGRYEQYF; cdr3_nt: TGTGCCAGCAGCGTTGGTCAAACTAGCGGGAGGTACGAGCAGTACTTC
j_call: TRBJ2-1; d_call: .; v_call: TRBV28; clone_size: .; cdr3_aa: CASSFLAGGHYNEQFF; cdr3_nt: TGTGCCAGCAGTTTCCTGGCGGGCGGTCATTACAATGAGCAGTTCTTC
j_call: TRBJ2-7; d_call: .; v_call: TRBV7-6; clone_size: .; cdr3_aa: CASSLRITGYEQYF; cdr3_nt: TGTGCCAGCAGCTTACGTATTACAGGCTACGAGCAGTACTTC
j_call: TRBJ2-1; d_call: .; v_call: TRBV11-2; clone_size: .; cdr3_aa: CASELWRSSYNEQFF; cdr3_nt: TGTGCCAGCGAGCTTTGGCGTAGCTCCTACAATGAGCAGTTCTTC
j_call: TRBJ1-2; d_call: .; v_call: TRBV6-5; clone_size: .; cdr3_aa: CASSYSTGSGGYTF; cdr3_nt: TGTGCCAGCAGTTACTCGACTGGGTCGGGAGGCTACACCTTC
j_call: TRBJ2-1; d_call: TRBD2; v_call: TRBV15; clone_size: .; cdr3_aa: CATTLGSGGSVGNEQFF; cdr3_nt: TGTGCCACCACCCTAGGGTCGGGCGGGAGTGTTGGCAATGAGCAGTTCTTC
j_call: TRBJ2-1; d_call: .; v_call: TRBV11-2; clone_size: .; cdr3_aa: CASSTLGPTDEQFF; cdr3_nt: TGTGCCAGCAGCACACTGGGACCTACCGATGAGCAGTTCTTC
j_call: TRBJ2-7; d_call: TRBD2; v_call: TRBV29-1; clone_size: .; cdr3_aa: CSVTGTSGSVAGYEQYF; cdr3_nt: TGCAGCGTGACCGGGACTAGCGGGAGTGTAGCTGGGTACGAGCAGTACTTC
j_call: TRBJ2-3; d_call: TRBD2; v_call: TRBV10-3; clone_size: .; cdr3_aa: CAISERTSGRYTQYF; cdr3_nt: TGTGCCATCAGTGAGAGGACTAGCGGGAGGTATACGCAGTATTTT
j_call: TRBJ2-7; d_call: TRBD2; v_call: TRBV7-9; clone_size: .; cdr3_aa: CASSSGTSVTYEQYF; cdr3_nt: TGTGCCAGCAGCTCCGGGACTAGCGTTACCTACGAGCAGTACTTC
j_call: TRBJ2-1; d_call: TRBD2; v_call: TRBV19; clone_size: .; cdr3_aa: CASSPGLAGGFSYNEQFF; cdr3_nt: TGTGCCAGTAGTCCCGGACTAGCGGGAGGTTTTTCCTACAATGAGCAGTTCTTC
j_call: TRBJ2-7; d_call: TRBD2; v_call: TRBV7-4; clone_size: .; cdr3_aa: CASSLEALLAGVYEQYF; cdr3_nt: TGTGCCAGCAGCTTAGAAGCCCTCTTAGCGGGGGTCTACGAGCAGTACTTC
j_call: TRBJ2-1; d_call: TRBD1; v_call: TRBV29-1; clone_size: once; cdr3_aa: CSVGNPGQSAFDAYNEQFF; cdr3_nt: TGCAGCGTTGGAAACCCGGGACAGTCTGCTTTCGACGCGTACAATGAGCAGTTCTTC
j_call: TRBJ2-1; d_call: .; v_call: TRBV13; clone_size: .; cdr3_aa: CASSLSVLGEQFF; cdr3_nt: TGTGCCAGCAGCCTTAGTGTGTTGGGTGAGCAGTTCTTC
j_call: TRBJ2-7; d_call: TRBD1; v_call: TRBV18; clone_size: .; cdr3_aa: CASKAGSQGLYEQYF; cdr3_nt: TGTGCCAGTAAAGCCGGATCACAGGGGCTCTACGAGCAGTACTTC
j_call: TRBJ1-2; d_call: TRBD1; v_call: TRBV28; clone_size: .; cdr3_aa: CASRSRGTGNGYTF; cdr3_nt: TGTGCCAGCAGATCTAGAGGGACAGGGAACGGCTACACCTTC
j_call: TRBJ2-1; d_call: TRBD2; v_call: TRBV28; clone_size: .; cdr3_aa: CASSSSGLAGGGEQFF; cdr3_nt: TGTGCCAGCAGTTCCTCGGGACTAGCGGGAGGAGGTGAGCAGTTCTTC
j_call: TRBJ2-7; d_call: .; v_call: TRBV10-2; clone_size: .; cdr3_aa: CASSVGNTYEQYF; cdr3_nt: TGCGCCAGCAGTGTTGGAAACACATACGAGCAGTACTTC
j_call: TRBJ2-2; d_call: .; v_call: TRBV13; clone_size: once; cdr3_aa: CASSLVHTGELFF; cdr3_nt: TGTGCCAGCAGCTTAGTGCACACCGGGGAGCTGTTTTTT
j_call: TRBJ2-7; d_call: .; v_call: TRBV27; clone_size: .; cdr3_aa: CASSLADRLGEQYF; cdr3_nt: TGTGCCAGCAGTTTAGCTGACCGCTTGGGCGAGCAGTACTTC
j_call: TRBJ2-2; d_call: .; v_call: TRBV27; clone_size: .; cdr3_aa: CASSFSAHLDSGELFF; cdr3_nt: TGTGCCAGCAGTTTTTCGGCCCATTTGGATAGCGGGGAGCTGTTTTTT
j_call: TRBJ2-7; d_call: TRBD2; v_call: TRBV27; clone_size: .; cdr3_aa: CASSRPGGRDSYEQYF; cdr3_nt: TGTGCCAGCAGCCGACCGGGCGGGAGGGACTCCTACGAGCAGTACTTC
j_call: TRBJ2-7; d_call: .; v_call: TRBV29-1; clone_size: .; cdr3_aa: CSVETIGVGSYEQYF; cdr3_nt: TGCAGCGTTGAAACGATAGGCGTAGGCTCCTACGAGCAGTACTTC
j_call: TRBJ2-7; d_call: TRBD1; v_call: TRBV9; clone_size: .; cdr3_aa: CASSPGGSSYEQYF; cdr3_nt: TGTGCCAGCAGCCCAGGGGGTAGCTCCTACGAGCAGTACTTC
j_call: TRBJ1-1; d_call: TRBD1; v_call: TRBV29-1; clone_size: .; cdr3_aa: CSVAGTGSSNTEAFF; cdr3_nt: TGCAGCGTTGCCGGGACAGGGTCGAGTAACACTGAAGCTTTCTTT
j_call: TRBJ2-7; d_call: .; v_call: TRBV5-5; clone_size: .; cdr3_aa: CASSLRGWQETPYEQYF; cdr3_nt: TGTGCCAGCAGCTTGCGGGGGTGGCAGGAGACCCCCTACGAGCAGTACTTC
j_call: TRBJ2-7; d_call: .; v_call: TRBV5-4; clone_size: once; cdr3_aa: CASSLSRGTYEQYF; cdr3_nt: TGTGCCAGCAGCCTATCCCGGGGGACCTACGAGCAGTACTTC
j_call: TRBJ2-1; d_call: TRBD2; v_call: TRBV29-1; clone_size: .; cdr3_aa: CSVELAGDINEQFF; cdr3_nt: TGCAGCGTTGAATTAGCGGGAGATATAAATGAGCAGTTCTTC
j_call: TRBJ2-1; d_call: TRBD2; v_call: TRBV7-9; clone_size: .; cdr3_aa: CASSLGSGRLNEQFF; cdr3_nt: TGTGCCAGCAGCTTAGGTAGCGGGAGACTAAATGAGCAGTTCTTC
j_call: TRBJ2-1; d_call: TRBD2; v_call: TRBV9; clone_size: .; cdr3_aa: CASTDTLAGGGNEQFF; cdr3_nt: TGTGCCAGCACCGACACTCTAGCGGGAGGTGGGAATGAGCAGTTCTTC
j_call: TRBJ1-3; d_call: TRBD1; v_call: TRBV7-9; clone_size: .; cdr3_aa: CASSLGGQGSGNTIYF; cdr3_nt: TGTGCCAGCAGCTTAGGAGGACAGGGCTCTGGAAACACCATATATTTT
j_call: TRBJ2-3; d_call: TRBD2; v_call: TRBV11-2; clone_size: .; cdr3_aa: CASSLGASGRVDTQYF; cdr3_nt: TGTGCCAGCAGCTTAGGCGCTAGCGGGAGGGTGGATACGCAGTATTTT
j_call: TRBJ2-7; d_call: TRBD1; v_call: TRBV4-1; clone_size: .; cdr3_aa: CASSQGTGVSYEQYF; cdr3_nt: TGCGCCAGCAGCCAAGGAACAGGGGTGAGCTACGAGCAGTACTTC
j_call: TRBJ2-3; d_call: .; v_call: TRBV14; clone_size: .; cdr3_aa: CASSLTNTDTQYF; cdr3_nt: TGTGCCAGCAGCCTGACTAACACAGATACGCAGTATTTT
j_call: TRBJ2-3; d_call: .; v_call: TRBV27; clone_size: .; cdr3_aa: CASSFGLTIDGSLNTDTQYF; cdr3_nt: TGTGCCAGCAGTTTCGGTTTAACTATCGACGGAAGTTTAAACACAGATACGCAGTATTTT
j_call: TRBJ2-3; d_call: .; v_call: TRBV28; clone_size: .; cdr3_aa: CASSFIRADTQYF; cdr3_nt: TGTGCCAGCAGTTTCATTCGGGCAGATACGCAGTATTTT
j_call: TRBJ1-1; d_call: .; v_call: TRBV6-5; clone_size: .; cdr3_aa: CASSYSLGSEAFF; cdr3_nt: TGTGCCAGCAGTTACTCTTTGGGCTCTGAAGCTTTCTTT
j_call: TRBJ2-1; d_call: .; v_call: TRBV14; clone_size: .; cdr3_aa: CASSQDRYNEQFF; cdr3_nt: TGTGCCAGCAGCCAAGATCGGTACAATGAGCAGTTCTTC
j_call: TRBJ2-1; d_call: .; v_call: TRBV6-5; clone_size: .; cdr3_aa: CASSAGQSYNEQFF; cdr3_nt: TGTGCCAGCAGCGCGGGACAGAGCTACAATGAGCAGTTCTTC
j_call: TRBJ2-3; d_call: TRBD2; v_call: TRBV4-1; clone_size: .; cdr3_aa: CASSQDASGSTDTQYF; cdr3_nt: TGCGCCAGCAGCCAAGATGCTAGCGGGAGCACAGATACGCAGTATTTT
j_call: TRBJ2-3; d_call: .; v_call: TRBV7-6; clone_size: .; cdr3_aa: CASSSFREGADTQYF; cdr3_nt: TGTGCCAGCAGCTCCTTCCGGGAAGGGGCAGATACGCAGTATTTT